The rows below give T cell receptor beta chains drawn from one sample of a study of T cell responses to AZD1222 COVID-19 vaccine. Assay: immunoSEQ multiplex PCR; the TCRdb copy retains only in-frame clones and omits some. The sample lists about 140,000 clones, over 65% occurring once. The sequences come from peripheral blood, collected on day 0 of AZD1222 vaccination. All receptors derive from an adult in good health. CDR3s include the opening cysteine and the closing phenylalanine or tryptophan. The D gene is left open where the match is weak. Size is stated for part of the rows, as once, few or many counts, or as a class when the clone is expanded.

>TRBJ1-2|.|TRBV2|.
TGTGCCAGCAGTGAAGGGGGGAACTATGGCTACACCTTC
CASSEGGNYGYTF
>TRBJ1-2|.|TRBV7-3|once
TGTGCCAGCAGCTTAACGAGATCCGGGGGCCCCTATGGCTACACCTTC
CASSLTRSGGPYGYTF
>TRBJ1-1|.|TRBV6-5|.
TGTGCCGGGTCGGGGGCCAGTGGCACTGAAGCTTTCTTT
CAGSGASGTEAFF
>TRBJ2-7|.|TRBV11-2|once
TGTGCCAGCAGCTTAGTTGAGAACGAGCAGTACTTC
CASSLVENEQYF
>TRBJ1-2|.|TRBV28|.
TGTGCCAGCGGACGGGAGGGTGGGTATGGCTACACCTTC
CASGREGGYGYTF
>TRBJ1-6|TRBD1|TRBV11-2|.
TGTGCCAGCAGCCAGGGGGGACGGACTCAGGCCCTCCACTTT
CASSQGGRTQALHF
>TRBJ2-2|TRBD1|TRBV28|.
TGTGCCAGCAGTGCCTGGACAGGGGTCAGCGGGGAGCTGTTTTTT
CASSAWTGVSGELFF
>TRBJ2-5|.|TRBV29-1|.
TGCAGCGTTGGGGCTGGCGAGACCCAGTACTTC
CSVGAGETQYF
>TRBJ1-2|.|TRBV7-9|.
TGTGCCAGCAGCTTTCCCCACCCCGAGATCGGCTACACCTTC
CASSFPHPEIGYTF
>TRBJ1-1|TRBD1|TRBV4-2|.
TGTGCCAGCAGCCAAGATGCCGACAGGGTGGGGACTGAAGCTTTCTTT
CASSQDADRVGTEAFF
>TRBJ1-1|.|TRBV6-5|.
TGTGCCAGCAAAAGCGCTGAAGCTTTCTTT
CASKSAEAFF
>TRBJ2-7|TRBD1|TRBV9|.
TGTGCCAGCAGCGTAGCTGGGACAGGGGGCTACGAGCAGTACTTC
CASSVAGTGGYEQYF
>TRBJ1-6|.|TRBV3-1/TRBV3-2|once
TGTGCCAGCAGCCAAGTAATCCGGACTTATAATTCACCCCTCCACTTT
CASSQVIRTYNSPLHF
>TRBJ1-2|TRBD1|TRBV7-3|.
TGTGCCAGCAGCGGACAGGGATTCTTTGGCTACACCTTC
CASSGQGFFGYTF
>TRBJ1-5|TRBD1|TRBV7-8|.
TGTGCCAGCAGCTTAGGATTGGGGACAGGGGATCAGCCCCAGCATTTT
CASSLGLGTGDQPQHF
>TRBJ2-7|TRBD2|TRBV5-1|.
TGCGCCAGCAGCTCCACTAGCGGGGCCTCCTACGAGCAGTACTTC
CASSSTSGASYEQYF
>TRBJ1-4|.|TRBV5-1|.
TGCGCCAGCAGCTTGGTTACACCCCGAGGGGCTAATGAAAAACTGTTTTTT
CASSLVTPRGANEKLFF
>TRBJ1-2|.|TRBV30|.
TGTGCCTGGAGTGTAGGGGCTACTGGCTACACCTTC
CAWSVGATGYTF
>TRBJ2-7|.|TRBV28|.
TGTGCCAGCGCCGGGACGGGGGCCTCCTACGAGCAGTACTTC
CASAGTGASYEQYF
>TRBJ1-1|TRBD1|TRBV12-5|.
TGTGCTAGCCGAACCGGGACAGGGTTCATCGGTGAAGCTTTCTTT
CASRTGTGFIGEAFF
>TRBJ2-1|TRBD2|TRBV9|.
TGTGCCAGCAGCGTGCTAGCGGACCTATACAATGAGCAGTTCTTC
CASSVLADLYNEQFF
>TRBJ1-5|.|TRBV16|few
TGTGCCAGCAGCCAGAACTCGGCCAGCAATCAGCCCCAGCATTTT
CASSQNSASNQPQHF
>TRBJ2-1|.|TRBV7-3|few
TGTGCCAGCGGATGGACGGAGAATGAGCAGTTCTTC
CASGWTENEQFF
>TRBJ1-2|.|TRBV18|.
TGTGCCAGCTCACCAGCAGGGGTCTATGGCTACACCTTC
CASSPAGVYGYTF
>TRBJ1-2|TRBD1|TRBV7-3|once
TGTGCCAGCAGAGCCGGGACAGGGAACGATGGCTACACCTTC
CASRAGTGNDGYTF
>TRBJ2-5|.|TRBV29-1|once
TGCAGCGTTGGGAGGGGGAGAGAGACCCAGTACTTC
CSVGRGRETQYF
>TRBJ1-5|TRBD1|TRBV15|.
TGTGCCACCGCGGGACAGGGTAGCAATCAGCCCCAGCATTTT
CATAGQGSNQPQHF
>TRBJ1-1|.|TRBV7-6|.
TGTGCCAGCAGCTTTGTCGGCCCCCCGAGCACTGAAGCTTTCTTT
CASSFVGPPSTEAFF
>TRBJ1-1|.|TRBV5-1|.
TGCGCCAGCAGGAACAGGAAAATCGACGAAGCTTTCTTT
CASRNRKIDEAFF
>TRBJ2-5|.|TRBV5-6|once
TGTGCCAGCAGCCGGATGGACGGGCAAGAGACCCAGTACTTC
CASSRMDGQETQYF
>TRBJ2-1|.|TRBV28|.
TGTGCCAGCAGTTCGGCGGGTCGCAATGAGCAGTTCTTC
CASSSAGRNEQFF
>TRBJ1-6|.|TRBV7-9|.
TGTGCCAGCAGCGGCTCCAACAGGGATAGTTCACCCCTCCACTTT
CASSGSNRDSSPLHF
>TRBJ1-2|TRBD1|TRBV5-1|.
TGCGCCAGCAGCTTGGCCGGCGGACAGGGGAGTTCCGGCTACACCTTC
CASSLAGGQGSSGYTF
>TRBJ1-1|.|TRBV18|.
TGTGCCAGCTCATCGAGGGACTTATCAGCTTTCTTT
CASSSRDLSAFF
>TRBJ1-2|.|TRBV9|.
TGTGCCAGCAGCGCACCTCCGGGACACGGGACGCCTTATGGCTACACCTTC
CASSAPPGHGTPYGYTF
>TRBJ1-3|.|TRBV6-5|.
TGTGCCTCCCGGGCAGGAATCTCTGGAAACACCATATATTTT
CASRAGISGNTIYF
>TRBJ2-7|TRBD1|TRBV28|.
TGTGCCAGCAGTTACAACCTCGGCTTACAGGGGGCGACGTACTCCTACGAGCAGTACTTC
CASSYNLGLQGATYSYEQYF
>TRBJ2-7|.|TRBV7-9|.
TGTGCCAGCAGCATTTGGACTCCCCTTTCAACCTACGAGCAGTACTTC
CASSIWTPLSTYEQYF
>TRBJ1-2|.|TRBV20-1|.
TGCACCATTGGGACTTCCTATGGCTACACCTTC
CTIGTSYGYTF
>TRBJ2-5|.|TRBV18|.
TGTGCCAGCTCACTCGCAGGGGATGAGACCCAGTACTTC
CASSLAGDETQYF
>TRBJ1-3|.|TRBV4-1|.
TGCGCCAGCAGCCAAAATTCTGGCTCTGGAAACACCATATATTTT
CASSQNSGSGNTIYF
>TRBJ2-7|.|TRBV18|.
TGTGCCAGCTCACGGACAGCCACCGGCTACGAGCAGTACTTC
CASSRTATGYEQYF
>TRBJ2-1|TRBD1|TRBV9|.
TGTGCCAGCAGCGTCCACCGGGACAGGGTGCACAATGAGCAGTTCTTC
CASSVHRDRVHNEQFF
>TRBJ1-2|.|TRBV2|.
TGTGCCAGCAGTTCCGGGACGAATGGGAACTATGGCTACACCTTC
CASSSGTNGNYGYTF
>TRBJ1-2|.|TRBV2|.
TGTGCCAGCAGTGAAGATGGTGGGGCTGGCTATGGCTACACCTTC
CASSEDGGAGYGYTF
>TRBJ2-2|.|TRBV5-1|.
TGCGCCAGCAGCATATCGGACAGAAACACCGGGGAGCTGTTTTTT
CASSISDRNTGELFF
>TRBJ1-1|.|TRBV19|.
TGTGCCAGTAGTATCGTACCCGTGGGAGCGGGGACTGAAGCTTTCTTT
CASSIVPVGAGTEAFF
>TRBJ1-2|.|TRBV6-2/TRBV6-3|.
TGTGCCAGCAGTTACTCGACAGTTGGCTACACCTTC
CASSYSTVGYTF
>TRBJ1-1|TRBD1|TRBV15|.
TGTGCCACCAGCGGATCGACAGGGGTGAACACTGAAGCTTTCTTT
CATSGSTGVNTEAFF
>TRBJ2-7|.|TRBV7-2|.
TGTGCCAGCAGCTTTCCGGACAGTACCTACGAGCAGTACTTC
CASSFPDSTYEQYF